This T cell receptor beta chain came from a study of blood T cell repertoires in COVID-19. Study in general: PBMCs, B-cell-depleted T cells, or T cells were the source of the cDNA or gDNA that made up the material.

In the original processing: Amplification of reference gene primers was used by the study to estimate nucleated cell counts. Method: immunoSEQ multiplex PCR; TCRdb's copy keeps in-frame clones and lacks some. V and J calls and clone size follow that table, whereas D and trimming were derived from the DNA. The top ten hold 2.9% of the sample, which has 150,000 to 200,000 clones, about 88% seen once. Germline assignment: CDR1 KGHDR and CDR2 SFDVKD. This CDR3 spans 15 amino acids. V was clipped by 2 bases and J by 4 bases; unmatched bases: 6. The chain is built from TRBV24-1 and TRBJ2-5; 7 bases fit TRBD2. Sequencing used peripheral blood. The TCR originated in a woman aged 25 to 45 with active or convalescent COVID-19. DNA for the CDR3: TGTGCCACCAGTGATTCCGGGACTATGAGAGAGACCCAGTACTTC. Residues: CATSDSGTMRETQYF.